This record looks at one TCR beta chain sequence and its context. The target antigen is unknown. Deep level was the assay's run setting. Produced via immunoSEQ multiplex PCR; TCRdb's table is partial and in-frame only. The repertoire holds a few million clones, with roughly nine tenths as singletons. V gave up 10 bases and J gave up 0 bases, with 7 bases separating them. Germline V gives CDR1 MNHNS, CDR2 SASEGT. The CDR3 is made up of 11 amino acids. These data are taken from a study of shared clonotypes between healthy human individuals. Study-wide findings and caveats: Across a handful of donors, naive CD4 shared around 5.4%, naive CD8 approximately 3.5%, memory CD4 roughly 2.5%, memory CD8 under 0.5%. Generation of non-shared clonotypes was less probable than generation of clonotypes shared by all four donors.

This TCR was sampled from a young man in good health. The material sequenced was naive CD4+ T cells sorted from blood. Indicated subset: CD45RA+ positively selected. The V gene is TRBV6-1, the J gene TRBJ2-7, with D hard to call. Here the CDR3 DNA reads TGTGCCACCTCAGGCTCCTACGAGCAGTACTTC. Its translation: CATSGSYEQYF.